This TCR beta chain stems from a study of preoperative IRX-2 immunotherapy in early breast cancer. This clone has only one observation. The sample's treatment: preoperative locoregional IRX-2 cytokine immunotherapy. Samples came from a phase Ib trial of preoperative locoregional IRX-2 cytokine immunotherapy. Method: immunoSEQ multiplex PCR; TCRdb's copy keeps in-frame clones and lacks some. The sample lists about 3,700 clones, roughly two thirds occurring once. V was cut by 5 bases and J by 7 bases, with 6 bases left in between. Germline V gene data show CDR1 as LNHDA and CDR2 as SQIVND (reference sequence). This CDR3 has 11 residues.

Sequenced here: tumor tissue, sampled after IRX-2 immunotherapy. This TCR was recovered from a human donor with breast cancer. The chain joins TRBV19 to TRBJ2-1; D gene uncertain. The CDR3: CASSLRNEQFF. The DNA of the CDR3 is TGTGCCAGTAGTCTCCGGAATGAGCAGTTCTTC.